This entry features one T cell receptor beta chain sequence. These data are taken from a study of cytomegalovirus exposure and HLA in healthy donors. This PCR relied on a set of 60 Vbeta primers and 13 Jbeta primers. Produced via immunoSEQ multiplex PCR; TCRdb's table is partial and in-frame only. The repertoire consists of 200,000 to 300,000 clones, with 84% occurring once and the leading ten covering 2% to 2.5%. Germline CDR1 SGHAT, CDR2 FQNNGV. This CDR3 contains 13 residues. Trimming pared 3 bases from V and 5 bases from J, leaving 8 bases between. The sequencing sample was made of PBMCs. This TCR was recovered from a middle-aged woman in good health and CMV-seropositive. This chain uses TRBV11-2 with TRBJ1-5; D gene uncertain. Here the CDR3 reads CASSFAVDQPQHF. CDR3 sequence (DNA): TGTGCCAGCAGCTTTGCGGTGGATCAGCCCCAGCATTTT.